These 9 T cell receptor beta chains originate from one sample sequenced in a study of blood T cell repertoires in COVID-19. Libraries were prepared by immunoSEQ multiplex PCR; TCRdb keeps only in-frame clonotypes and omits some of them. The sample contains nearly 350,000 clones, roughly 86% of which appear only once. The sample consisted of peripheral blood. The receptors originated from a woman aged 70-85 years with COVID-19, enrolled during active disease.

This sequence joins TRBV5-1 and TRBJ1-1, with D possibly being TRBD1 (6 bases). The CDR3 length is 13 residues. Germline CDR1 is SGHRS and CDR2 is YFSETQ. V lost 4 bases, J lost 7 bases, and 14 bases lay in between. The DNA of the CDR3 is TGCGCCAGCAGCACGACAGGAGTCTTTGAAGCTTTCTTT. It yields the protein CASSTTGVFEAFF.

The chain has TRBV6-5 and TRBJ1-1, with TRBD1 as a possible D gene (5 bases). Trimming cost V 2 bases and J 5 bases, with 9 bases left between them. Germline V gene sequence: CDR1 MNHEY, CDR2 SVGAGI. The CDR3 is 13 residues long. CDR3 coding DNA: TGTGCCAGCAGTTACCAGGGAAGAACTGAAGCTTTCTTT. Amino acids: CASSYQGRTEAFF.

The chain recombines TRBV11-2 with TRBJ1-1; D is uncertain. The CDR3 is made up of 16 amino acids. V gave up 5 bases and J gave up 1 base, with 17 bases separating them. Germline CDR1 SGHAT, CDR2 FQNNGV. CDR3 in amino acids: CASSPPGLKKNTEAFF. The CDR3 nucleotides read TGTGCCAGCAGCCCGCCAGGTTTAAAAAAGAACACTGAAGCTTTCTTT.

The V call is TRBV27, the J call TRBJ2-5; D gene unclear. V was trimmed by 3 bases and J by 5 bases, leaving 10 bases between them. This CDR3 has 13 residues. Germline lookup yields CDR1 MNHEY and CDR2 SMNVEV (reference sequence). This chain's CDR3 is CASSFQRAETQYF. CDR3 sequence (DNA): TGTGCCAGCAGTTTCCAGAGAGCGGAGACCCAGTACTTC.

This chain uses TRBV11-2 with TRBJ2-2, with D possibly TRBD2 on 6 matching bases. The CDR3 covers 15 residues. Trimming shortened V by 7 bases and J by 4 bases, and 16 bases separated the two germline ends. In germline, CDR1 is SGHAT, CDR2 FQNNGV. CDR3 DNA: TGTGCCAGCATTTTTCGGGACTCCGCCACCGGGGAGCTGTTTTTT. Translated, it gives CASIFRDSATGELFF.

The chain couples TRBV3-1 (or the pseudogene TRBV3-2) to TRBJ2-1; D remains ambiguous. This CDR3 contains 14 residues. Trimming took off 0 bases at V and 7 bases at J, with 10 bases between the two ends. Per germline, CDR1 LGHDT and CDR2 YNNKEL (reference sequence). The CDR3 nucleotides read TGTGCCAGCAGCCAAGAGACGACGGGTAATGAGCAGTTCTTC. Encoded protein: CASSQETTGNEQFF.

This rearrangement joins TRBV7-9 to TRBJ1-2, with TRBD1 matching over 9 bases. This CDR3 comprises 17 residues. V dropped 1 base and J dropped 3; count of bases not matched to a gene: 9. CDR1 is SEHNR, CDR2 FQNEAQ, per germline (reference sequence). In DNA form, the CDR3 reads TGTGCCAGCAGCTTAGAGCGGGACAGGGAGTCTCACTATGGCTACACCTTC. Translation: CASSLERDRESHYGYTF. The full variable domain, rest sourced from reference TRBV7-9 and TRBJ1-2, is DTGVSQNPRHKITKRGQNVTFRCDPISEHNRLYWYRQTLGQGPEFLTYFQNEAQLEKSRLLSDRFSAERPKGSFSTLEIQRTEQGDSAMYLCASSLERDRESHYGYTFGSGTRLTVV.

The rearrangement links TRBV7-3 to TRBJ2-3; perhaps TRBD2 as D (5 bases). This CDR3 region has 16 residues. Trimming removed 3 bases from V and 2 bases from J, with 15 bases in between. Germline CDR1 is SGHTA and CDR2 is FQGTGA. For the CDR3, the DNA is TGTGCCAGCAGCTTTCGGAGGTGGGCCGTCACAGATACGCAGTATTTT. It yields the protein CASSFRRWAVTDTQYF.

This chain uses TRBV7-9 with TRBJ1-2; 7 positions agree with TRBD1. With 3 bases clipped from V and 6 bases from J, the junction kept 7 bases outside the gene matches. The CDR3 is made up of 14 amino acids. Germline values: CDR1 SEHNR, CDR2 FQNEAQ (reference sequence). CDR3 nucleotide sequence: TGTGCCAGCAGCTTGCTGACAGGGTCCCATGGCTACACCTTC. Translating it yields CASSLLTGSHGYTF.